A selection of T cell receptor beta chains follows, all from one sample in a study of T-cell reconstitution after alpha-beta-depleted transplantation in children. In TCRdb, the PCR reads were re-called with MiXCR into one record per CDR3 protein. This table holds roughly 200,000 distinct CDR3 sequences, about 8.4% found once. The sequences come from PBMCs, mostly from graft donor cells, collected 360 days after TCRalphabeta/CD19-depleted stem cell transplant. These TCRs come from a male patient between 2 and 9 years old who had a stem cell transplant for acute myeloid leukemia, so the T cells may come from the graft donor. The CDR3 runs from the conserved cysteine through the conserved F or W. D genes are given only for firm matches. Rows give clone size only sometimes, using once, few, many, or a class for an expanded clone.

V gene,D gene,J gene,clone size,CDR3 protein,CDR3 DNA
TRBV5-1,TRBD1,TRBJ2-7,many,CASSLMTGGAYEQYF,TGCGCCAGCAGCCTGATGACAGGGGGAGCATACGAGCAGTACTTC
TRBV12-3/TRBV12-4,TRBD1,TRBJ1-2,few,CASFTGGTGPDGYTF,TGTGCCAGCTTCACTGGGGGGACAGGACCCGATGGCTACACCTTC
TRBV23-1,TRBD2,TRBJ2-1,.,CASSRPAGGRGYNEQFF,TGCGCCAGCAGTCGCCCAGCGGGGGGGCGAGGGTACAATGAGCAGTTCTTC
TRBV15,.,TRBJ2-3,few,CATSSRASTDTQYF,TGTGCCACCAGCAGCAGGGCCAGCACAGATACGCAGTATTTT
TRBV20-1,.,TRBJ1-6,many,CSARGTREFSPLHF,TGCAGTGCTAGGGGGACAAGGGAGTTTTCACCCCTCCACTTT
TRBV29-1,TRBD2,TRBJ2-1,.,CSAGGSGSYNEQFF,TGCAGCGCCGGAGGGAGCGGGAGTTACAATGAGCAGTTCTTC
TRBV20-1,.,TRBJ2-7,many,CSASPRVTEQYF,TGCAGTGCTAGCCCGAGAGTCACCGAGCAGTACTTC
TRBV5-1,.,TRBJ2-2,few,CASRNPTGTATGELFF,TGCGCCAGCAGGAACCCGACAGGGACTGCCACCGGGGAGCTGTTTTTT
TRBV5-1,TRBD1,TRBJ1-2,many,CASSLLIGTGVEGYTF,TGCGCCAGCAGCTTACTAATAGGGACAGGGGTTGAAGGCTACACCTTC
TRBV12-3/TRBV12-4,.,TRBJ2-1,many,CASTFGGLRGRQFF,TGTGCCAGCACCTTTGGGGGGTTGAGAGGTAGGCAGTTCTTC
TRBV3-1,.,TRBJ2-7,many,CASSQAWADEQYF,TGTGCCAGCAGCCAAGCCTGGGCCGACGAGCAGTACTTC
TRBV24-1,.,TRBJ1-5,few,CATSAKGDNQPQHF,TGTGCCACCAGTGCGAAGGGGGACAATCAGCCCCAGCATTTT
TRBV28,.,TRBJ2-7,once,CASSLDHQGTYEQYF,TGTGCCAGCAGTCTGGACCACCAGGGGACCTACGAGCAGTACTTC
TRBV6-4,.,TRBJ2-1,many,CASSEGIIGYNEQFF,TGTGCCAGCAGTGAAGGTATCATCGGCTACAATGAGCAGTTCTTC
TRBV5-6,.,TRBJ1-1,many,CASSLLGGRVWAFF,TGTGCCAGCAGCCTCTTAGGTGGCAGGGTTTGGGCTTTCTTT
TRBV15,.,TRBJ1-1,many,CATSRDNIFEAFF,TGTGCCACCAGCAGAGACAACATTTTTGAAGCTTTCTTT
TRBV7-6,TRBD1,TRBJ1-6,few,CASSLKGTWTGTNSPLHF,TGTGCCAGCAGCTTAAAGGGAACTTGGACAGGGACTAATTCACCCCTCCACTTT
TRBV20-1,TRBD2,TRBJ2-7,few,CSARKSGRYSYEQYF,TGCAGTGCTAGGAAGAGCGGGAGGTATAGCTACGAGCAGTACTTC
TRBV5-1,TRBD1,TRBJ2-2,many,CASSITTGALKTGELFF,TGCGCCAGCAGCATTACCACAGGGGCGCTCAAGACCGGGGAGCTGTTTTTT
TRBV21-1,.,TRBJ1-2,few,CASSKGTGDYGYTF,TGTGCCAGCAGCAAAGGGACAGGAGACTATGGCTACACCTTC
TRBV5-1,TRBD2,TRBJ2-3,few,CASSSLAGFTDTQYF,TGCGCCAGCAGCTCCCTAGCGGGCTTTACAGATACGCAGTATTTT
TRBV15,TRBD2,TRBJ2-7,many,CATSRDLAGVGEQYF,TGTGCCACCAGCAGAGACCTAGCGGGAGTGGGCGAGCAGTACTTC
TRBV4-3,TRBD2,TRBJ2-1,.,CASSQGSGRANNEQFF,TGCGCCAGCAGCCAGGGTAGCGGGAGAGCTAACAATGAGCAGTTCTTC
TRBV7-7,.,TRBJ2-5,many,CASSLQWGGQETQYF,TGTGCTAGCAGTCTCCAGTGGGGTGGTCAAGAGACCCAGTACTTC
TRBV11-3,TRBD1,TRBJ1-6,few,CASSQTGGGNSPLHF,TGTGCCAGCAGCCAGACAGGGGGTGGCAATTCACCCCTCCACTTT
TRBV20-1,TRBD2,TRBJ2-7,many,CSARFGLAGGPNTSYEQYF,TGCAGTGCTAGATTTGGATTAGCGGGAGGCCCCAACACATCCTACGAGCAGTACTTC
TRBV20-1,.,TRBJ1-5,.,CSARDWPNQPQHF,TGCAGTGCTAGAGATTGGCCCAATCAGCCCCAGCATTTT
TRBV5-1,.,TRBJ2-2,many,CASSSRGDGELFF,TGCGCCAGCAGTTCTAGGGGTGACGGGGAGCTGTTTTTT
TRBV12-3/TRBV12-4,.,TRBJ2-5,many,CASSSTSQETQYF,TGTGCCAGCAGTTCGACTAGCCAAGAGACCCAGTACTTC
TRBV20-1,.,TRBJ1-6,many,CSARTLSSYNSPLHF,TGCAGTGCTAGAACCTTAAGCTCCTATAATTCACCCCTCCACTTT
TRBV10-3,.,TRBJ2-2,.,CAISEAHTGELFF,TGTGCCATCAGTGAGGCGCACACCGGGGAGCTGTTTTTT
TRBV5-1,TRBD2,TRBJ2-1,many,CASSWSGSSYNEQFF,TGCGCCAGCAGCTGGAGCGGGAGTTCCTACAATGAGCAGTTCTTC
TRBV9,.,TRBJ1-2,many,CASSVDEWRSGYTF,TGTGCCAGCAGCGTAGATGAGTGGAGGAGCGGCTACACCTTC
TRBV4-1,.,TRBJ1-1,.,CASSQVYRENTEAFF,TGCGCCAGCAGCCAAGTCTACAGGGAGAACACTGAAGCTTTCTTT
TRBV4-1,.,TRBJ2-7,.,CASSQGAGYEQYF,TGCGCCAGCAGCCAGGGCGCAGGCTACGAGCAGTACTTC